This entry features one T cell receptor beta chain sequence. The data were taken from a study of blood T cell repertoires in COVID-19. Study as a whole: Acute and convalescent COVID-19 samples came from the United States, Italy and Spain. PBMCs, B-cell-depleted T cells, or T cells provided the cDNA or gDNA that made up the material.

Per the original data handling: How many nucleated cells were present was estimated from reference gene primer amplification. Assay used: immunoSEQ multiplex PCR; TCRdb lists only in-frame clones, some missing. D and trimming were read from the DNA, whereas the V and J calls and clone size are those reported in that table. The sample includes around 150,000 clones, 80% to 90% of them seen just once. CDR3 length: 17 amino acids. J lost 4 bases, V lost 5 bases, and 16 bases had no gene match. From germline, CDR1 is SGHTA and CDR2 FQGTGA. This chain links TRBV7-3 with TRBJ1-2, with 7 bases fitting TRBD1. Sequenced material: peripheral blood. The TCR originated in a man aged 55 to 70 with acute or convalescent COVID-19. The CDR3 here is CASSPEGTVQKVYGYTF. The DNA for the CDR3 is TGTGCCAGCAGCCCCGAGGGGACAGTTCAGAAGGTCTATGGCTACACCTTC.